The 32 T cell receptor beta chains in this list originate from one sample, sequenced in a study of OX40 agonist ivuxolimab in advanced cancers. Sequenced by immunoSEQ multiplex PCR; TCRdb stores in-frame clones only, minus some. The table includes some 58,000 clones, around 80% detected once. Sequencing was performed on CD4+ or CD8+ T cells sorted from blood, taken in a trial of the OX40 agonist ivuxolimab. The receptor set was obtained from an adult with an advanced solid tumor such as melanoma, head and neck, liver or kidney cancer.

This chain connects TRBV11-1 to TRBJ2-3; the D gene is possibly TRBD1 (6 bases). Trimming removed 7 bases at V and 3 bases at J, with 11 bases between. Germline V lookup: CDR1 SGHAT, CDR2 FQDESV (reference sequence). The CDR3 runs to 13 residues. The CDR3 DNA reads TGTGCCAGCAAGTTTACAGGGACAGATACGCAGTATTTT. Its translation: CASKFTGTDTQYF.

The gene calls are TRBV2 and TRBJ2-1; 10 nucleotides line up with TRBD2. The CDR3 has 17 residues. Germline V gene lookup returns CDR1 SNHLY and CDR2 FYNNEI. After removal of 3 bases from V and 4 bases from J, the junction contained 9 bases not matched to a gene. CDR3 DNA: TGTGCCAGCAGTGACCGACCGGGACTAGCGTCATACAATGAGCAGTTCTTC. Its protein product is CASSDRPGLASYNEQFF.

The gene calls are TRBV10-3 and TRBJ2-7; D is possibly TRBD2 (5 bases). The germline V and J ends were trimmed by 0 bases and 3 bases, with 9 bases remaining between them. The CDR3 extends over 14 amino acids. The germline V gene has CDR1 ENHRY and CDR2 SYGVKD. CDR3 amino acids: CAISESGVFYEQYF. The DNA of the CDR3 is TGTGCCATCAGTGAGTCGGGAGTCTTCTACGAGCAGTACTTC.

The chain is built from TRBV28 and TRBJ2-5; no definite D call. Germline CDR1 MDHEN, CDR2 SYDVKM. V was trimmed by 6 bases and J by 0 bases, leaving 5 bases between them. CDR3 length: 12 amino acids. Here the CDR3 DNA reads TGTGCCAGCAGCGTGTACCAAGAGACCCAGTACTTC. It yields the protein CASSVYQETQYF.

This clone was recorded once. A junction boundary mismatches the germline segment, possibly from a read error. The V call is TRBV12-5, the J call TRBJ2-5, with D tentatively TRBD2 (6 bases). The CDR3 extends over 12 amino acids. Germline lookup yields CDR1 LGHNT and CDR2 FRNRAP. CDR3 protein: CASGLVMGRLDF. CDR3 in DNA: TGTGCTAGTGGTTTGGTAATGGGGAGACTAGACTTC.

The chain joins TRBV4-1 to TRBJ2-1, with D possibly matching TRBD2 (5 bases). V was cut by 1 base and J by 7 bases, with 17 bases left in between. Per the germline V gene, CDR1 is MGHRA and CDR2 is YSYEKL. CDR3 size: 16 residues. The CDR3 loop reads CASSQVPGSWENEQFF. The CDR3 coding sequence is TGCGCCAGCAGCCAAGTTCCGGGAAGTTGGGAAAATGAGCAGTTCTTC.

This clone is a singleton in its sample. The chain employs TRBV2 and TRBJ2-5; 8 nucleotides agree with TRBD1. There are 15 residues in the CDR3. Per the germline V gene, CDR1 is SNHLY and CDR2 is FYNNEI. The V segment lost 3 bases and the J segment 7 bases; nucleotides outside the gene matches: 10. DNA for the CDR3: TGTGCCAGCAGTGATGCCGCAGGGGGCGCGGGGACCCAGTACTTC. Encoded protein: CASSDAAGGAGTQYF.

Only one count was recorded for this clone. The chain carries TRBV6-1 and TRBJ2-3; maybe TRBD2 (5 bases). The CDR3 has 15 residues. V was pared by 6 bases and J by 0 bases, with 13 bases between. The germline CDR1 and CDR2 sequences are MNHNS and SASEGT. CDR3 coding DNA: TGTGCCAGCAGGGAGCGGACCCCGAGCACAGATACGCAGTATTTT. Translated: CASRERTPSTDTQYF.

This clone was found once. CDR3 bases: TGCAGCGTGAACCTCTCACAGGGGAAGACTGAAGCTTTCTTT. Protein: CSVNLSQGKTEAFF. V is TRBV29-1 and J is TRBJ1-1; 7 bases line up with TRBD1. The CDR3 sequence is 14 residues long. Germline trimming cut 6 bases from V and 5 bases from J; bases unmatched to any gene: 12. Per germline, CDR1 SQVTM and CDR2 ANQGSEA.

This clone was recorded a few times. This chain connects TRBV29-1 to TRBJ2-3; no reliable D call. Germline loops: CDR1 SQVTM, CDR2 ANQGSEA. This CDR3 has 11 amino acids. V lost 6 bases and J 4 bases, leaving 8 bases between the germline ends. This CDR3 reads CSVAAADTQYF. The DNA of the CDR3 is TGCAGCGTCGCGGCTGCAGATACGCAGTATTTT.

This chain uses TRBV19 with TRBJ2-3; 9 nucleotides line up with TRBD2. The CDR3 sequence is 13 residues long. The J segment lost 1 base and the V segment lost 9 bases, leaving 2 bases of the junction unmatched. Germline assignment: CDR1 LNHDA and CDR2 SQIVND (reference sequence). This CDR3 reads CASRTSGTDTQYF. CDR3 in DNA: TGTGCCAGCCGGACTAGCGGCACAGATACGCAGTATTTT.

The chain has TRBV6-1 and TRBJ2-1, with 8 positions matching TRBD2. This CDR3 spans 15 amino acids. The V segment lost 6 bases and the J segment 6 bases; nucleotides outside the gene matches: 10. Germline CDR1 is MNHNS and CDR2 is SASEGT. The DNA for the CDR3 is TGTGCCAGCAGACGAACCGGGGGGGTCGGCAATGAGCAGTTCTTC. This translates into CASRRTGGVGNEQFF.

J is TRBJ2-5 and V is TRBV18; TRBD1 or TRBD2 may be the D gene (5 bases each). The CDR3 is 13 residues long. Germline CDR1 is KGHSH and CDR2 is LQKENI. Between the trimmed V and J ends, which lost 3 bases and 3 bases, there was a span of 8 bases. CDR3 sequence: CASSPGRKETQYF. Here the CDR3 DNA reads TGTGCCAGCTCACCGGGACGAAAAGAGACCCAGTACTTC.

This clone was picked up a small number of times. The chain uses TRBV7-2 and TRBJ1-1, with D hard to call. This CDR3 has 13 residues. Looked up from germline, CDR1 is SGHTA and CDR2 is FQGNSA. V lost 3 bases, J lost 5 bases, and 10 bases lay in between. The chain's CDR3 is CASSFGRPTEAFF. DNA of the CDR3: TGTGCCAGCAGCTTTGGACGGCCGACTGAAGCTTTCTTT.

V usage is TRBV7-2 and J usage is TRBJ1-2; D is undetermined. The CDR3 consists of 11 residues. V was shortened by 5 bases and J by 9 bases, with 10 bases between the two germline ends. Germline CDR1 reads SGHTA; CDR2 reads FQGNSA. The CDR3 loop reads CASSLAHRYTF. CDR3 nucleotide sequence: TGTGCCAGCAGCCTGGCCCATCGCTACACCTTC.

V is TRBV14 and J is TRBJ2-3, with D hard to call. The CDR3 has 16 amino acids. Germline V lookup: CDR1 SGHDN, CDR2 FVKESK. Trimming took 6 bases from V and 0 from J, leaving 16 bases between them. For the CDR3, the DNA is TGTGCCAGCAGGAAAAACGGCGGTGCTAGCACAGATACGCAGTATTTT. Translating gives CASRKNGGASTDTQYF. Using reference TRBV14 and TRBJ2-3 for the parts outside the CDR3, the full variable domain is EAGVTQFPSHSVIEKGQTVTLRCDPISGHDNLYWYRRVMGKEIKFLLHFVKESKQDESGMPNNRFLAERTGGTYSTLKVQPAELEDSGVYFCASRKNGGASTDTQYFGPGTRLTVL.

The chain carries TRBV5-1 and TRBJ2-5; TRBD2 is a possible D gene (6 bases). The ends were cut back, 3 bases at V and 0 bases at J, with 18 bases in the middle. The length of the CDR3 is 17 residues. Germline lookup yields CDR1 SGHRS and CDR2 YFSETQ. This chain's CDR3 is CASSSSLAGSYQETQYF. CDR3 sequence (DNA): TGCGCCAGCAGCTCCTCCCTTGCGGGATCCTACCAAGAGACCCAGTACTTC.

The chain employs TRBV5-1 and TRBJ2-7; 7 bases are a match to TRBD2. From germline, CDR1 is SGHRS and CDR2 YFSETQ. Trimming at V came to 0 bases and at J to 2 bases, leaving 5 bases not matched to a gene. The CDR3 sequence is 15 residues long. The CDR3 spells CASSLGGLPTYEQYV. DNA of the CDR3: TGCGCCAGCAGCTTGGGGGGACTACCGACCTACGAGCAGTACGTC.

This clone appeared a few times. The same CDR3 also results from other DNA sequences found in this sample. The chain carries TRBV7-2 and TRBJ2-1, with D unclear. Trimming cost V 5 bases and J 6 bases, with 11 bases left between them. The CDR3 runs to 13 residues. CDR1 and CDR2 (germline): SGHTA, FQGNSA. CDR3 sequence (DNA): TGTGCCAGCAGCCCCGGGTATTCCAATGAGCAGTTCTTC. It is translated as CASSPGYSNEQFF.

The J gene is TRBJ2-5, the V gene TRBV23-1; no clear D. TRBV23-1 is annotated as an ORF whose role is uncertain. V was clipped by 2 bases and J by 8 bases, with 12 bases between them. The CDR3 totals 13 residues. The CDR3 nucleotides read TGCGCCAGCAGTCAACAGGTTTTTGGAACCCAGTACTTC. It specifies CASSQQVFGTQYF.

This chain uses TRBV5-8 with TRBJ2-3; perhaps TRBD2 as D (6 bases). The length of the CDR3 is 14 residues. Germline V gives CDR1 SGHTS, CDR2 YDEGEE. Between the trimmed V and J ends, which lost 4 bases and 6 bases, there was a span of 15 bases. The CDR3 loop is CASSRRGASDTQYF. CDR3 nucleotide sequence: TGTGCCAGCAGCCGGCGGGGCGCGTCTGATACGCAGTATTTT.

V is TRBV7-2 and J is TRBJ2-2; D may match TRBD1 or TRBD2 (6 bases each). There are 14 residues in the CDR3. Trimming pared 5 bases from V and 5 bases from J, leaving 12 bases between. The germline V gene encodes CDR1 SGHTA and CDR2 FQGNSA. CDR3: CASSGGRRTGELFF. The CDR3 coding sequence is TGTGCCAGCAGCGGGGGGCGCCGGACCGGGGAGCTGTTTTTT.

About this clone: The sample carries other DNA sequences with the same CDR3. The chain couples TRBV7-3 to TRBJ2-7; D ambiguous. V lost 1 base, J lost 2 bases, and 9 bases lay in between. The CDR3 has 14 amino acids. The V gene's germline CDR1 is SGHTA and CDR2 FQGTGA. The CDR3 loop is CASSLRAGPYEQYF. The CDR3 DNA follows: TGTGCCAGCAGCTTAAGGGCCGGACCCTACGAGCAGTACTTC.

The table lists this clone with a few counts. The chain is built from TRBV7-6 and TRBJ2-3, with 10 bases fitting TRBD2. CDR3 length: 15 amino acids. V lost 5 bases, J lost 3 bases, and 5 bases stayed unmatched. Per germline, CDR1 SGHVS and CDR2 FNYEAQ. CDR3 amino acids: CASSETSGLTDTQYF. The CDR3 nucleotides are TGTGCCAGCAGCGAGACTAGCGGGTTGACAGATACGCAGTATTTT.

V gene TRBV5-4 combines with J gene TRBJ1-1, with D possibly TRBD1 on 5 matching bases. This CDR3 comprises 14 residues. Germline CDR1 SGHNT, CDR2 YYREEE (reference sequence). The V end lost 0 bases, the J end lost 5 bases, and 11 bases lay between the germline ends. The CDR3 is CASSLASRVTEAFF. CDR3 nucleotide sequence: TGTGCCAGCAGCTTGGCGTCCAGGGTAACTGAAGCTTTCTTT.

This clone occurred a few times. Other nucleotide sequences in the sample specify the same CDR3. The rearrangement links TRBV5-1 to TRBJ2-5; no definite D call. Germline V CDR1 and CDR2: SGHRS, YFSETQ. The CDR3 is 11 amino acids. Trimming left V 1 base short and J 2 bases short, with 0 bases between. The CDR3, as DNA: TGCGCCAGCAGCTTGCAAGAGACCCAGTACTTC. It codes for CASSLQETQYF.

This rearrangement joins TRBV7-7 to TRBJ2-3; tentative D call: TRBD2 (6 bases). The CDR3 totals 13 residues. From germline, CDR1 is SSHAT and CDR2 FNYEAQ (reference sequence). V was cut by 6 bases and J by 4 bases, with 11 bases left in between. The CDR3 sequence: CASSRLVADTQYF. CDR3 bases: TGTGCCAGCAGTAGACTAGTAGCAGATACGCAGTATTTT.

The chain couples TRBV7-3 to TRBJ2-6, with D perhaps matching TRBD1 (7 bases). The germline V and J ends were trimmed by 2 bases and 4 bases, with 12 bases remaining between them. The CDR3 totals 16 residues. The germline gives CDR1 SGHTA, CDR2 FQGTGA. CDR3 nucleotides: TGTGCCAGCAGCTTAGCGGGGACAGCAGGGGCCAACGTCCTGACTTTC. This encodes CASSLAGTAGANVLTF.

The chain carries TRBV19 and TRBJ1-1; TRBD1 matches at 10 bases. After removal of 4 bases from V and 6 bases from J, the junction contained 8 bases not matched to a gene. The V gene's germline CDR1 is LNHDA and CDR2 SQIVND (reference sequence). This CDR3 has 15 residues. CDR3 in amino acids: CASSTSDRGLAEAFF. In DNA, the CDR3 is TGTGCCAGTAGTACATCCGACAGGGGGCTCGCTGAAGCTTTCTTT.

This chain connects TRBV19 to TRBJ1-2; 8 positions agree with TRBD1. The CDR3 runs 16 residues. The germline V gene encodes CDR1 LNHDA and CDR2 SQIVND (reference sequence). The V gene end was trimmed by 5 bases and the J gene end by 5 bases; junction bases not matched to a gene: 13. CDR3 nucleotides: TGTGCCAGTAGTCCCCGGACAGGGTGGGCCGCTTATGGCTACACCTTC. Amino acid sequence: CASSPRTGWAAYGYTF. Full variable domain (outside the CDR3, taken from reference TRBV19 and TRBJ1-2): DGGITQSPKYLFRKEGQNVTLSCEQNLNHDAMYWYRQDPGQGLRLIYYSQIVNDFQKGDIAEGYSVSREKKESFPLTVTSAQKNPTAFYLCASSPRTGWAAYGYTFGSGTRLTVV.

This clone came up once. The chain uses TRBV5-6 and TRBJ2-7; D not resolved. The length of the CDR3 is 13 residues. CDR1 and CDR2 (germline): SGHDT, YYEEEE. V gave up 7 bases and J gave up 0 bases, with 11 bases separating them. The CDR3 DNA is TGTGCCAGCTCCCGTTGGACCTCCTACGAGCAGTACGTC. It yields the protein CASSRWTSYEQYV.

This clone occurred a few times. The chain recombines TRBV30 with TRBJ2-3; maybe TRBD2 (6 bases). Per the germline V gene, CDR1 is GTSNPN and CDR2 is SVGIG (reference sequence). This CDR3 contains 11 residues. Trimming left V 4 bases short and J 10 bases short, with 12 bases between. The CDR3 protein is CAWNWGGPQYF. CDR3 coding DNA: TGTGCCTGGAACTGGGGAGGTCCGCAGTATTTT.